The source of this TCR beta chain is a study of T cells in tuberculosis. Study at large: T cells were selected with CD1B tetramers loaded with glucose monomycolate.

This sample's time point: new active TB diagnosis, blood taken before or within 7 days of starting treatment. Profiled with immunoSEQ multiplex PCR; TCRdb holds only in-frame clones, not every one. The data show 25,000 to 30,000 clones, with about 91% seen just once and 6.8% held by the top ten. Trimming cost V 6 bases and J 7 bases, with 12 bases left between them. The CDR3 runs 13 residues. In germline, CDR1 is MNHEY, CDR2 SMNVEV (reference sequence). The source of this sequence is an adult with tuberculosis. The chain recombines TRBV27 with TRBJ1-4, with D perhaps matching TRBD1 (5 bases). Sequencing used PBMCs, obtained at tuberculosis diagnosis. The CDR3 spells CASSRGRGEKLFF. The CDR3 DNA reads as TGTGCCAGCAGCCGGGGGAGAGGTGAAAAACTGTTTTTT.